This passage covers 9 T cell receptor beta chains from one sample sequenced in a study of cytomegalovirus exposure and HLA in healthy donors. PCR was performed using 60 Vbeta and 13 Jbeta primers. Produced via immunoSEQ multiplex PCR; TCRdb's table is partial and in-frame only. The repertoire has about 36,000 clones, more than 60% of them found once; the top ten carry under 8%. Material for sequencing was PBMCs. The receptors shown here come from a man between 25 and 39 years old in good health and CMV-seronegative.

The chain couples TRBV15 to TRBJ2-1, with D unresolved. Trimming shortened V by 4 bases and J by 4 bases, and 2 bases separated the two germline ends. Germline loops: CDR1 LNHNV, CDR2 YYDKDF (reference sequence). The CDR3 is made up of 11 amino acids. CDR3 DNA: TGTGCCACCAGCACATACAATGAGCAGTTCTTC. It translates to CATSTYNEQFF.

Only a few counts were recorded for this clone. The chain employs TRBV14 and TRBJ2-7; TRBD1 aligns across 7 bases. This CDR3 contains 16 residues. In germline, CDR1 is SGHDN, CDR2 FVKESK. The V gene end was trimmed by 0 bases and the J gene end by 0 bases; junction bases not matched to a gene: 5. DNA for the CDR3: TGTGCCAGCAGCCAAGATATCGGACAGGTCTCCTACGAGCAGTACTTC. Protein: CASSQDIGQVSYEQYF. Combining the CDR3 with reference TRBV14 and TRBJ2-7 gives the whole variable domain EAGVTQFPSHSVIEKGQTVTLRCDPISGHDNLYWYRRVMGKEIKFLLHFVKESKQDESGMPNNRFLAERTGGTYSTLKVQPAELEDSGVYFCASSQDIGQVSYEQYFGPGTRLTVT.

This sequence joins TRBV6-1 and TRBJ2-1; D not resolved. Trimming removed 3 bases from V and 5 bases from J, with 8 bases in between. The CDR3 consists of 13 residues. The germline gives CDR1 MNHNS, CDR2 SASEGT. The CDR3 coding sequence is TGTGCCAGCAGTGATTGGCCTGACAATGAGCAGTTCTTC. This encodes CASSDWPDNEQFF.

This clone appeared a single time. The chain employs TRBV2 and TRBJ1-6; D gene uncertain. The V gene lost 4 bases and the J gene lost 6 bases, with 13 bases spanning the gap. This CDR3 comprises 15 residues. Per the germline V gene, CDR1 is SNHLY and CDR2 is FYNNEI. Written as DNA, the CDR3 is TGTGCCAGCAGTGGAGGAAAACCTTTTAATTCACCCCTCCACTTT. It yields the protein CASSGGKPFNSPLHF.

This sequence joins TRBV6-5 and TRBJ1-1; D is ambiguous. Germline CDR1 and CDR2: MNHEY and SVGAGI. V gave up 1 base and J gave up 1 base, with 7 bases separating them. The CDR3 consists of 14 residues. The DNA of the CDR3 is TGTGCCAGCAGTTACTTGTTTAAGAACACTGAAGCTTTCTTT. This sequence encodes CASSYLFKNTEAFF.

This clone was counted only a few times. The chain recombines TRBV7-9 with TRBJ2-3, with D uncertain. CDR3 length equals 14 residues. Trimming left V 0 bases short and J 0 bases short, with 4 bases between. CDR1 and CDR2 from the germline V gene are SEHNR and FQNEAQ (reference sequence). CDR3 amino acids: CASSLALSTDTQYF. CDR3 DNA: TGTGCCAGCAGCTTAGCACTTAGCACAGATACGCAGTATTTT.

The chain employs TRBV29-1 and TRBJ2-7, with D maybe TRBD1 (5 bases). The V gene's germline CDR1 is SQVTM and CDR2 ANQGSEA. The CDR3 consists of 14 residues. V was clipped by 1 base and J by 3 bases, with 13 bases between them. The CDR3 region has the DNA TGCAGCGTTGAAGTCCCAGGACACCACTACGAGCAGTACTTC. It yields the protein CSVEVPGHHYEQYF.

V gene TRBV18 combines with J gene TRBJ2-4; tentatively, D is TRBD1 (6 bases). Trimming cost V 6 bases and J 9 bases, with 18 bases left between them. The CDR3 contains 14 residues. CDR1 is KGHSH and CDR2 is LQKENI in the germline V gene. The CDR3 nucleotides read TGTGCCAGCTCCTTGTTGCAGGGGATAAGCATTCAGTACTTC. Its protein product is CASSLLQGISIQYF.

The CDR3 spells CASSPERRNNEQFF. The CDR3 DNA reads as TGTGCCAGCTCACCGGAACGGAGAAACAATGAGCAGTTCTTC. This chain uses TRBV18 with TRBJ2-1; D is uncertain. Germline V CDR1 and CDR2: KGHSH, LQKENI. Trimming left V 3 bases short and J 5 bases short, with 11 bases between. The CDR3 loop spans 14 amino acids.